Each of the 25 T cell receptor beta chains below was sequenced from the same sample in a study of blood T cell repertoires in COVID-19 (dated by TCRdb to about 2020). Libraries were prepared through the immunoSEQ multiplex PCR assay. Sourced from immuneACCESS, this table was stored by TCRdb with only in-frame sequences that have V and J called. A share of the clones is absent; for the studies checked, an unresolved V gene accounts for under half, and the remainder has no known explanation. The sample records roughly 430,000 clones, roughly 86% of which are singletons. Approximately 2.1% of the sample rests with the top ten. The source material was PBMCs or T cells enriched from blood (not recorded which). Every receptor here comes from a woman aged 40 to 50 with acute COVID-19.

DNA for the CDR3: TGCAGCGTTGTAGAGGGGGCGAACACTGAAGCTTTCTTT. Amino acids: CSVVEGANTEAFF. V usage is TRBV29-1 and J usage is TRBJ1-1; TRBD1 aligns across 7 bases. CDR3 length: 13 amino acids. Trimming took 4 bases from V and 1 from J; bases not matched to a gene: 3. Germline V gene sequence: CDR1 SQVTM, CDR2 ANQGSEA.

The chain links TRBV7-9 to TRBJ1-5; 9 nucleotides agree with TRBD1. The CDR3 is 19 residues long. Germline V gene sequence: CDR1 SEHNR, CDR2 FQNEAQ (reference sequence). V was clipped by 5 bases and J by 4 bases; unmatched bases: 18. The CDR3 region is CASSRDTGTGTSRNQPQHF. CDR3 DNA: TGTGCCAGCAGCAGAGACACCGGGACAGGGACCAGCAGGAATCAGCCCCAGCATTTT.

This clone has a single count. The chain couples TRBV5-5 to TRBJ2-1, with TRBD2 identical over 11 bases. V shed 4 bases and J 3 bases; nucleotides not matched to a gene: 6. This CDR3 spans 16 amino acids. Germline V lookup: CDR1 SGHKS, CDR2 YYEKEE (reference sequence). The CDR3 sequence: CASSQGLAANYNEQFF. As DNA, the CDR3 is TGTGCCAGCAGCCAGGGACTAGCGGCAAACTACAATGAGCAGTTCTTC.

Notes on this clone: An end of the junction differs from the germline gene, which may be a read error. This chain connects TRBV9 to TRBJ1-2, with 7 nucleotides matching TRBD1. Germline CDR1 is SGDLS and CDR2 is YYNGEE. CDR3 length: 12 amino acids. The CDR3 DNA reads TGTGCCAGCAGCCCCGCACAGGGGCCCTCTCAGTTC. It translates to CASSPAQGPSQF.

The J gene is TRBJ2-5, the V gene TRBV7-2, with a weak D call TRBD2 (6 bases). V was pared by 1 base and J by 1 base, with 10 bases between. Per germline, CDR1 SGHTA and CDR2 FQGNSA. The CDR3 is 15 residues long. CDR3 bases: TGTGCCAGCAGCTTAGATGGCGGGGCCCAAGAGACCCAGTACTTC. It encodes CASSLDGGAQETQYF. The full variable domain, its missing parts supplied by reference TRBV7-2 and TRBJ2-5, is GAGVSQSPSNKVTEKGKDVELRCDPISGHTALYWYRQSLGQGLEFLIYFQGNSAPDKSGLPSDRFSAERTGGSVSTLTIQRTQQEDSAVYLCASSLDGGAQETQYFGPGTRLLVL.

The chain uses TRBV25-1 and TRBJ1-2; D possibly corresponds to TRBD1 (5 bases). The CDR3 totals 17 residues. Germline CDR1 is MGHDK and CDR2 is SYGVNS. Trimming left V 0 bases short and J 1 base short, with 15 bases between. Here the CDR3 DNA reads TGTGCCAGCAGTGAATATTTCGCGGGGGTGGGTAACTATGGCTACACCTTC. Translating it yields CASSEYFAGVGNYGYTF.

The chain couples TRBV5-3 to TRBJ2-2, with 8 positions matching TRBD1. TRBV5-3 falls under the ORF class, with uncertain function. CDR3 size: 16 residues. V gave up 2 bases and J gave up 1 base; unmatched junction bases: 4. The CDR3 bases are TGTGCCAGAAGCTTAATGGGACAGGTGAACACCGGGGAGCTGTTTTTT. Its protein is CARSLMGQVNTGELFF.

The V and J genes are TRBV19 and TRBJ2-1; D may be TRBD2 (5 bases). CDR3 length: 15 residues. The V end lost 4 bases, the J end lost 8 bases, and 18 bases lay between the germline ends. Germline assignment: CDR1 LNHDA and CDR2 SQIVND (reference sequence). DNA for the CDR3: TGTGCCAGTAGTAGCGGGTACGGAGATAGAGATGAGCAGTTCTTC. The encoded protein is CASSSGYGDRDEQFF.

This clone showed up just once. The chain links TRBV19 to TRBJ1-2, with TRBD1 matching 7 bases. The CDR3 has 15 amino acids. V was pared by 5 bases and J by 3 bases, with 9 bases of the junction left unmatched. CDR1 and CDR2 from the germline V gene are LNHDA and SQIVND (reference sequence). CDR3: CASSARDSPYYGYTF. The CDR3 DNA follows: TGTGCCAGTAGTGCACGGGACAGCCCATACTATGGCTACACCTTC.

The rearrangement uses TRBV19 and TRBJ1-5; 7 bases are a match to TRBD1. The CDR3 runs 16 residues. Losses at the gene ends were 8 bases for V and 4 bases for J; bases not matched to a gene: 14. CDR1 and CDR2 from the germline V gene are LNHDA and SQIVND (reference sequence). CDR3 sequence: CASALWSGQKNQPQHF. Here the CDR3 DNA reads TGTGCCAGTGCCCTTTGGTCGGGACAGAAGAATCAGCCCCAGCATTTT.

This chain joins TRBV5-4 and TRBJ2-1; 10 bases align to TRBD1. The germline CDR1 and CDR2 sequences are SGHNT and YYREEE (reference sequence). V shed 4 bases, J shed 6 bases, and the junction held 7 bases outside the gene matches. This CDR3 is 15 amino acids long. CDR3 sequence: CASSVDRGGFNEQFF. CDR3 in DNA: TGTGCCAGCAGCGTGGACAGGGGGGGTTTCAATGAGCAGTTCTTC.

This clone was seen just once. The genes are TRBV5-1 and TRBJ1-1, with D unclear. Trimming stripped 3 bases from V and 0 bases from J, with 12 bases between. The CDR3 covers 15 residues. CDR1 and CDR2 (germline): SGHRS, YFSETQ. CDR3 nucleotides: TGCGCCAGCAGCTACAGCAATAACATGAACACTGAAGCTTTCTTT. Protein product: CASSYSNNMNTEAFF.

The rearrangement joins TRBV5-1 to TRBJ2-5; 9 nucleotides agree with TRBD1. The V gene's germline CDR1 is SGHRS and CDR2 YFSETQ. Unmatched junction bases numbered 5, after V lost 3 bases and J lost 5 bases. The CDR3 spans 14 residues. The CDR3 region is CASSSGQGLETQYF. The CDR3 region has the DNA TGCGCCAGCAGCTCCGGACAGGGGTTGGAGACCCAGTACTTC.

This clone was seen just once. The chain uses TRBV19 and TRBJ2-7; D not resolved. The V end lost 1 base, the J end lost 0 bases, and 7 bases lay between the germline ends. CDR1 is LNHDA, CDR2 SQIVND, per germline (reference sequence). This CDR3 contains 14 residues. The CDR3: CASSIGTRSYEQYF. CDR3 in DNA: TGTGCCAGTAGTATAGGAACGCGCTCCTACGAGCAGTACTTC.

Here the CDR3 DNA reads TGCACCAGCAGCCAAGTCGACGAGGGCTCACTCAGCTATGGCTACACCTTC. Its translation: CTSSQVDEGSLSYGYTF. This chain links TRBV1 with TRBJ1-2. TRBV1 is annotated as a pseudogene. The CDR3 sequence is 17 residues long.

The table lists this clone with a count of one. The chain employs TRBV2 and TRBJ2-3, with D possibly TRBD1 on 6 matching bases. The CDR3 spans 15 residues. Between the trimmed V and J ends, which lost 7 bases and 0 bases, there was a span of 14 bases. From germline, CDR1 is SNHLY and CDR2 FYNNEI. The chain's CDR3 is CASNLNGQSTDTQYF. CDR3 coding DNA: TGTGCCAGCAACCTGAATGGACAGAGCACAGATACGCAGTATTTT. The full variable domain, rest sourced from reference TRBV2 and TRBJ2-3, is EPEVTQTPSHQVTQMGQEVILRCVPISNHLYFYWYRQILGQKVEFLVSFYNNEISEKSEIFDDQFSVERPDGSNFTLKIRSTKLEDSAMYFCASNLNGQSTDTQYFGPGTRLTVL.

The chain employs TRBV7-9 and TRBJ1-1, with D tentatively TRBD1 (5 bases). This CDR3 is 15 amino acids long. The V and J ends lost 4 bases and 0 bases respectively, with 12 bases between them. CDR1 is SEHNR, CDR2 FQNEAQ, per germline (reference sequence). CDR3 DNA: TGTGCCAGCAGCTATGGGGGGGAATTGAACACTGAAGCTTTCTTT. It translates to CASSYGGELNTEAFF.

The chain carries TRBV29-1 and TRBJ1-3; D is ambiguous. CDR1 is SQVTM, CDR2 ANQGSEA, per germline. The V end was cut by 6 bases, the J end by 1 base, with 10 bases between. This CDR3 is 13 amino acids long. In DNA form, the CDR3 reads TGCAGCGTGAAGGGAGGGTCTGGAAACACCATATATTTT. Amino acid sequence: CSVKGGSGNTIYF.

The V call is TRBV12-3 or TRBV12-4, the J call TRBJ1-5, with a possible D match to TRBD1 (5 bases). Trimming removed 5 bases from V and 6 bases from J, with 11 bases in between. The CDR3 extends over 13 amino acids. For the CDR3, the DNA is TGTGCCAGCAGTAAAGGGGAGGGTCAGCCCCAGCATTTT. Translating it yields CASSKGEGQPQHF.

The genes are TRBV2 and TRBJ1-4; 9 nucleotides align to TRBD1. Trimming cost V 4 bases and J 8 bases; bases outside gene matches: 8. The germline V gene encodes CDR1 SNHLY and CDR2 FYNNEI. This CDR3 is built from 15 residues. Here the CDR3 reads CASSAGDRVLEKLFF. The DNA of the CDR3 is TGTGCCAGCAGTGCTGGGGACAGGGTTTTGGAAAAACTGTTTTTT.

This rearrangement joins TRBV3-1 (or the pseudogene TRBV3-2) to TRBJ1-1; perhaps TRBD1 as D (5 bases). V was clipped by 1 base and J by 1 base, with 7 bases between them. Per the germline V gene, CDR1 is LGHDT and CDR2 is YNNKEL (reference sequence). This CDR3 has 14 residues. Here the CDR3 reads CASSQVQGNTEAFF. CDR3 sequence (DNA): TGTGCCAGCAGCCAAGTTCAGGGGAACACTGAAGCTTTCTTT.

This chain joins TRBV23-1 and TRBJ1-2, with TRBD1 matching 9 bases. TRBV23-1 is an ORF, and what it does is uncertain. Trimming cost V 3 bases and J 6 bases; bases outside gene matches: 11. CDR3 length: 16 residues. The CDR3 region has the DNA TGCGCCAGCAGTCATCCACTAAGGGACAGGGAGGATGGCTACACCTTC. Amino acids: CASSHPLRDREDGYTF.

The gene calls are TRBV10-3 and TRBJ1-1; a weak D match, TRBD1 (5 bases). The CDR3 has 15 amino acids. Looked up from germline, CDR1 is ENHRY and CDR2 is SYGVKD. Deletions cut 0 bases from V and 1 base from J, with 9 bases between. The CDR3 DNA sequence: TGTGCCATCAGTGAGTCGATTCAGGGGAACACTGAAGCTTTCTTT. As protein: CAISESIQGNTEAFF.

The chain uses TRBV7-9 and TRBJ1-2; the match to TRBD1 covers 8 bases. The CDR3 has 13 amino acids. Germline lookup yields CDR1 SEHNR and CDR2 FQNEAQ (reference sequence). Trimming at V came to 5 bases and at J to 3 bases, leaving 2 bases not matched to a gene. CDR3 amino acids: CASSPGQDYGYTF. The CDR3 DNA sequence: TGTGCCAGCAGCCCGGGACAGGACTATGGCTACACCTTC.

This chain connects TRBV7-8 to TRBJ2-1; TRBD1 matches at 11 bases. In germline, CDR1 is SGHVS, CDR2 FQNEAQ. CDR3 length equals 14 residues. Losses at the gene ends were 5 bases for V and 9 bases for J; bases not matched to a gene: 6. CDR3 protein: CASSLGQGAFEQFF. CDR3 in DNA: TGTGCCAGCAGCCTTGGACAGGGGGCGTTTGAGCAGTTCTTC.